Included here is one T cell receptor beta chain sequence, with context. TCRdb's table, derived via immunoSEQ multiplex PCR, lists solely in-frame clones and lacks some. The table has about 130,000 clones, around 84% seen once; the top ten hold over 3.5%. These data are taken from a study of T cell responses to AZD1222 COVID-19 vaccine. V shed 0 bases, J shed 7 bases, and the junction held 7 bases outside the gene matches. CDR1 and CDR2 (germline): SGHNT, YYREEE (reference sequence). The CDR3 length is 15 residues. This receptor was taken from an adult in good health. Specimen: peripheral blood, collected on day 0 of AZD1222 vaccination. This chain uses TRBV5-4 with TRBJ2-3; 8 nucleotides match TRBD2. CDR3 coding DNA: TGTGCCAGCAGCTTGGCCGGGCGGGGGGCGCATACGCAGTATTTT. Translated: CASSLAGRGAHTQYF. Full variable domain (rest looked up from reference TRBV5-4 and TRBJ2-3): ETGVTQSPTHLIKTRGQQVTLRCSSQSGHNTVSWYQQALGQGPQFIFQYYREEENGRGNFPPRFSGLQFPNYSSELNVNALELDDSALYLCASSLAGRGAHTQYFGPGTRLTVL.